The T cell receptor (beta chain) described here comes from a study of cytomegalovirus exposure and HLA in healthy donors. Study-level information: Out of roughly 170 million T cells, an earlier analysis found around 120 million unique TCR beta sequences in total. Falling in the Caucasian-associated ancestry cluster were approximately 84% of approximately 410 genotyped donors. Regarding the study as a whole: In an earlier analysis, productive rearrangement rates for most beta V segments clustered near 90% or 30%. Several of the most significant clusters appeared, in a later analysis, to be linked to common viral pathogens.

PCR was performed using 60 Vbeta and 13 Jbeta primers. Assay: immunoSEQ multiplex PCR; the TCRdb copy retains only in-frame clones and omits some. The sample records under 150,000 clones, about 80% being singletons. This CDR3 contains 15 residues. Germline values: CDR1 SEHNR, CDR2 FQNEAQ (reference sequence). Concerning this clone itself: As yet, its antigen is unknown. An end of the junction differs from the germline gene, which may be a read error.

This chain links TRBV7-9 with TRBJ2-2, with a possible D match to TRBD1 (5 bases). The specimen was PBMCs. The receptor's source is a woman aged 25-40 years in good health and CMV-seropositive. The CDR3 region has the DNA TGTTCCAGCAGCCTGGACAAATCGAACACCGGGGAGCTGTTTTTT. Amino acids: CSSSLDKSNTGELFF.